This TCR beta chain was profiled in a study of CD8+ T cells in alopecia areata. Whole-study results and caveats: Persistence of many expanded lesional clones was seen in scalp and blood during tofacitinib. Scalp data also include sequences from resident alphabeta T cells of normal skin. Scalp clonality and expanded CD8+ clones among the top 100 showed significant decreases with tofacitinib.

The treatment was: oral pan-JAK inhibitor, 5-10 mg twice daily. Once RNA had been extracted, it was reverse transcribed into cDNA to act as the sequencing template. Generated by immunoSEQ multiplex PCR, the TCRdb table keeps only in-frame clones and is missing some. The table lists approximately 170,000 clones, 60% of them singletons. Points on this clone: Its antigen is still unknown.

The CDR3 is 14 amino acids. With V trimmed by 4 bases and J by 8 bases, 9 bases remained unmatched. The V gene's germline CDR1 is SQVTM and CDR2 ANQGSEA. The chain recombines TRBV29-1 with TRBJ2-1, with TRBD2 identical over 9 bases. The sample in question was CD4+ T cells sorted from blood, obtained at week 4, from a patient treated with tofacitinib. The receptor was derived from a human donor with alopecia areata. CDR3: CSVVGGGRAHEQFF. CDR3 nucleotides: TGCAGCGTTGTGGGTGGCGGGAGGGCCCATGAGCAGTTCTTC.